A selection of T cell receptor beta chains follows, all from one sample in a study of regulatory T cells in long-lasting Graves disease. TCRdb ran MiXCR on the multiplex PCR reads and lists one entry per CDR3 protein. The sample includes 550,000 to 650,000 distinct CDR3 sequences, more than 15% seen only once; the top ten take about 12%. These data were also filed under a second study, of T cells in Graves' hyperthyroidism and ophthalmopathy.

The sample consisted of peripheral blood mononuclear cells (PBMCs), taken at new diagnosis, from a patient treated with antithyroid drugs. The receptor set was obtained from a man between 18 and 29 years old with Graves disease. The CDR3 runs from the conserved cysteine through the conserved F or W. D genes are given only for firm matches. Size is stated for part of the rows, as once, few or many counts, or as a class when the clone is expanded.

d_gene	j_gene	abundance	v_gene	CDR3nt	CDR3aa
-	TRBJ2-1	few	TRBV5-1	TGCGCCAGCAGCAGAGGGGACGGCACCTACAATGAGCAGTTCTTC	CASSRGDGTYNEQFF
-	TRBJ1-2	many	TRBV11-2	TGTGCCAGCAGCTCCGAAGGGGCGGGCTATGGCTACACCTTC	CASSSEGAGYGYTF
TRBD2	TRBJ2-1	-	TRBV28	TGTGCCAGCAGTACTCCCACTAGCGGGTGGCGGGGCTACAATGAGCAGTTCTTC	CASSTPTSGWRGYNEQFF
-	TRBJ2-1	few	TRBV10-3	TGTGCCATCAGGGGGGTGGGGAATGAGCAGTTCTTC	CAIRGVGNEQFF
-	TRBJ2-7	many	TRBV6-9	TGTGCCAGCAGTTCGGGGACTTCCACCTACGAGCAGTACTTC	CASSSGTSTYEQYF
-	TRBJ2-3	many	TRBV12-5	TGTGCTAGTGGTTCCCTATCGGGACCGGGGGATACGCAGTATTTT	CASGSLSGPGDTQYF
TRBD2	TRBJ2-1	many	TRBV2	TGTGCCAGCAGTGATAGCGGGAGGGAGAGCTCCTACAATGAGCAGTTCTTC	CASSDSGRESSYNEQFF
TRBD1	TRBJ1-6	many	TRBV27	TGTGCCAGCAGTGCACACCATCCGGGACAGGGGGTCCTGGACTATTCACCCCTCCACTTT	CASSAHHPGQGVLDYSPLHF
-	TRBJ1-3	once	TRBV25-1	TGTGCCAGCAGTGTGGCTGGGGGGGCAAGCTCTGGAAACACCATATATTTT	CASSVAGGASSGNTIYF
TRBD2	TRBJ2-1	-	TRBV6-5	TGTGCCAGCAGTTACAACCTAGCGGGAGGGCCTGTCTACTACAATGAGCAGTTCTTC	CASSYNLAGGPVYYNEQFF
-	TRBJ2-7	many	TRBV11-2	TGTGCCAGCAGCTTAAGAACAGCCGTCCCCTACGAGCAGTACTTC	CASSLRTAVPYEQYF
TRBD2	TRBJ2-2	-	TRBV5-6	TGTGCCAGCAGCTTGGTTGGAGCGGGAGACACCGGGGAGCTGTTTTTT	CASSLVGAGDTGELFF
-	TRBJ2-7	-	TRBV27	TGTGCCAGCAGTTTAAGCCCAGGCGGTAGCTCCTACGAGCAGTACTTC	CASSLSPGGSSYEQYF
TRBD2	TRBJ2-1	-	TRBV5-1	TGCGCCAGCAGCTCCGGGAGCGGGGGATCCTACAATGAGCAGTTCTTC	CASSSGSGGSYNEQFF
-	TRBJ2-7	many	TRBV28	TGTGCCAGCAGTCCAACCGGGACGGCCTACGAGCAGTACTTC	CASSPTGTAYEQYF
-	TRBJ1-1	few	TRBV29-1	TGCAGCGCAGGGCTCACTGAAGCTTTCTTT	CSAGLTEAFF
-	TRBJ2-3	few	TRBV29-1	TGCAGCGTCAGCCCGGGCACCCGCACAGATACGCAGTATTTT	CSVSPGTRTDTQYF
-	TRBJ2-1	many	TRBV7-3	TGTGCCAGCAGCACCGACGGTACCTACAATGAGCAGTTCTTC	CASSTDGTYNEQFF
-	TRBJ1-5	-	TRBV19	TGTGCCAGTAACCCAGGCAGGGCTCAGCCCCAGCATTTT	CASNPGRAQPQHF
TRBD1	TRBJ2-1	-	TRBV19	TGTGCCAGTAAACAGGGGGCGCGGTACAATGAGCAGTTCTTC	CASKQGARYNEQFF
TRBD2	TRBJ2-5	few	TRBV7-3	TGTGCCAGCAGCTTAACACACGGGAGGGCCGGGGAGACCCAGTACTTC	CASSLTHGRAGETQYF
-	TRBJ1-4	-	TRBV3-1	TGTGCCAGCAGCGCCCACGGAGGAAAACTGTTTTTT	CASSAHGGKLFF
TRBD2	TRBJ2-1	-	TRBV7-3	TGTGCCAGCAGCTTTGTGTGTTCCGGACTAGGGTCCCAAAATGAGCAGTTCTTC	CASSFVCSGLGSQNEQFF
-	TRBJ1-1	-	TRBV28	TGTGCCAGCAGCTGGGGGACGACACAAAACACTGAAGCTTTCTTT	CASSWGTTQNTEAFF
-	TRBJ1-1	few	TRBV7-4	TGTGCCAGCAGCTTATTCCTGGGGGTCGGATTTGGGACTGAAGCTTTCTTT	CASSLFLGVGFGTEAFF
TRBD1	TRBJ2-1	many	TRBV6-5	TGTGCCAGCAGTTACGGGACAGAGAATGAGCAGTTCTTC	CASSYGTENEQFF
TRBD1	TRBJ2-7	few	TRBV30	TGTGCCTGGAGTATTGGGACAGTCTACGAGCAGTACTTC	CAWSIGTVYEQYF
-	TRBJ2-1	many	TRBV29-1	TGCAGCGTTGAACGGGACACCTACAATGAGCAGTTCTTC	CSVERDTYNEQFF